A selection of T cell receptor beta chains follows, all from one sample in a study of T cells in Graves' hyperthyroidism and ophthalmopathy. One entry per CDR3 protein results from TCRdb running MiXCR on the multiplex PCR reads. This sample yields 450,000 to 600,000 distinct CDR3 sequences, of which 14% are seen a single time; about 15% belongs to the top ten. Sequencing was done on a sample of blood. The receptors were gathered from a woman aged 35 to 49 with Graves' hyperthyroidism. Each CDR3 is given with its conserved first and last residue. Fields, in order: clone size, V gene, D gene, J gene, CDR3 protein, CDR3 DNA. A D gene is named only where the DNA matches it firmly. Not every row has a clone size; where given, it reads once, few, many or a size class.

clone size: many
V gene: TRBV30
D gene: .
J gene: TRBJ1-5
CDR3 protein: CAWSVQQDQPQHF
CDR3 DNA: TGTGCCTGGAGTGTACAGCAGGATCAGCCCCAGCATTTT

clone size: many
V gene: TRBV7-3
D gene: .
J gene: TRBJ2-1
CDR3 protein: CASSPTTVSSYNEQFF
CDR3 DNA: TGTGCCAGCAGCCCAACGACAGTTAGCTCCTACAATGAGCAGTTCTTC

clone size: many
V gene: TRBV20-1
D gene: .
J gene: TRBJ2-2
CDR3 protein: CSATSENGELFF
CDR3 DNA: TGCAGTGCTACTAGCGAGAACGGGGAGCTGTTTTTT

clone size: few
V gene: TRBV7-8
D gene: TRBD1
J gene: TRBJ2-1
CDR3 protein: CASSLVGTAIGNEQFF
CDR3 DNA: TGTGCCAGCAGCTTAGTTGGGACAGCAATCGGCAATGAGCAGTTCTTC

clone size: many
V gene: TRBV28
D gene: TRBD1
J gene: TRBJ1-4
CDR3 protein: CASSPQGDEKLFF
CDR3 DNA: TGTGCCAGCAGCCCCCAGGGGGATGAAAAACTGTTTTTT

clone size: .
V gene: TRBV9
D gene: .
J gene: TRBJ2-5
CDR3 protein: CASSVTGINQETQYF
CDR3 DNA: TGTGCCAGCAGCGTAACAGGGATTAACCAAGAGACCCAGTACTTC

clone size: many
V gene: TRBV28
D gene: TRBD1
J gene: TRBJ1-6
CDR3 protein: CASSIGVGQQGVYNSPLHF
CDR3 DNA: TGTGCCAGCAGTATCGGAGTGGGGCAACAGGGGGTTTATAATTCACCCCTCCACTTT

clone size: many
V gene: TRBV3-1
D gene: .
J gene: TRBJ2-3
CDR3 protein: CASSQDLGTRTQYF
CDR3 DNA: TGTGCCAGCAGCCAAGATTTGGGTACGCGAACGCAGTATTTT

clone size: many
V gene: TRBV3-1
D gene: TRBD1
J gene: TRBJ1-1
CDR3 protein: CASSQTQGRTEAFF
CDR3 DNA: TGTGCCAGCAGCCAGACACAGGGGCGAACTGAAGCTTTCTTT

clone size: many
V gene: TRBV24-1
D gene: .
J gene: TRBJ2-5
CDR3 protein: CATSDSAVQETQYF
CDR3 DNA: TGTGCCACCAGTGATTCGGCGGTCCAAGAGACCCAGTACTTC

clone size: many
V gene: TRBV29-1
D gene: TRBD1
J gene: TRBJ2-3
CDR3 protein: CSVIQGDQGYRTDTQYF
CDR3 DNA: TGCAGCGTTATACAGGGGGATCAGGGATACCGCACAGATACGCAGTATTTT

clone size: many
V gene: TRBV7-3
D gene: .
J gene: TRBJ2-1
CDR3 protein: CASSPSGSRNEQFF
CDR3 DNA: TGTGCCAGCAGCCCCTCGGGATCAAGGAATGAGCAGTTCTTC

clone size: few
V gene: TRBV5-4
D gene: .
J gene: TRBJ2-7
CDR3 protein: CASSLHGNEHEQYF
CDR3 DNA: TGTGCCAGCAGCTTGCACGGAAATGAGCACGAGCAGTACTTC

clone size: many
V gene: TRBV27
D gene: TRBD1
J gene: TRBJ2-1
CDR3 protein: CASSLSAGTAYNEQFF
CDR3 DNA: TGTGCCAGCAGTTTATCGGCCGGGACAGCCTACAATGAGCAGTTCTTC

clone size: few
V gene: TRBV27
D gene: TRBD1
J gene: TRBJ2-7
CDR3 protein: CASRPLGTGDHEQYF
CDR3 DNA: TGTGCCAGCAGGCCACTCGGGACAGGGGACCACGAGCAGTACTTC

clone size: many
V gene: TRBV20-1
D gene: .
J gene: TRBJ2-1
CDR3 protein: CSARGRRAEQFF
CDR3 DNA: TGCAGTGCCCGGGGCCGCCGCGCTGAGCAGTTCTTC

clone size: .
V gene: TRBV28
D gene: TRBD2
J gene: TRBJ2-2
CDR3 protein: CASSSGTSGSGELFF
CDR3 DNA: TGTGCCAGCTCCTCCGGGACTAGCGGGAGTGGGGAGCTGTTTTTT

clone size: many
V gene: TRBV6-1
D gene: .
J gene: TRBJ2-1
CDR3 protein: CASSDEPRAEQFF
CDR3 DNA: TGTGCCAGCAGTGATGAGCCCCGGGCTGAGCAGTTCTTC

clone size: few
V gene: TRBV5-8
D gene: TRBD2
J gene: TRBJ2-1
CDR3 protein: CASSSELSGSNEQFF
CDR3 DNA: TGTGCCAGCAGCTCAGAACTTAGCGGGAGTAATGAGCAGTTCTTC

clone size: .
V gene: TRBV10-1
D gene: .
J gene: TRBJ2-5
CDR3 protein: CASSRQLRETQYF
CDR3 DNA: TGCGCCAGCAGTCGACAATTACGCGAGACCCAGTACTTC

clone size: few
V gene: TRBV2
D gene: .
J gene: TRBJ1-1
CDR3 protein: CASSERAKGTEAFF
CDR3 DNA: TGTGCCAGCAGTGAGCGGGCGAAGGGGACTGAAGCTTTCTTT

clone size: few
V gene: TRBV29-1
D gene: .
J gene: TRBJ2-5
CDR3 protein: CSVVWGRETQYF
CDR3 DNA: TGCAGCGTTGTGTGGGGCCGGGAGACCCAGTACTTC

clone size: many
V gene: TRBV18
D gene: .
J gene: TRBJ2-5
CDR3 protein: CASSPTGTSQETQYF
CDR3 DNA: TGTGCCAGCTCACCCACCGGGACAAGCCAAGAGACCCAGTACTTC

clone size: many
V gene: TRBV20-1
D gene: TRBD2
J gene: TRBJ2-1
CDR3 protein: CSPGVAGGHHNEQFF
CDR3 DNA: TGCAGTCCCGGGGTAGCGGGAGGACACCACAATGAGCAGTTCTTC

clone size: few
V gene: TRBV5-1
D gene: TRBD1
J gene: TRBJ2-7
CDR3 protein: CASSTDRTGEQYF
CDR3 DNA: TGCGCCAGCAGCACGGACAGGACGGGGGAGCAGTACTTC

clone size: few
V gene: TRBV6-1
D gene: TRBD1
J gene: TRBJ1-2
CDR3 protein: CASSTRQGLNYGYTF
CDR3 DNA: TGTGCCAGCAGTACCCGACAGGGGCTGAACTATGGCTACACCTTC

clone size: many
V gene: TRBV27
D gene: .
J gene: TRBJ2-1
CDR3 protein: CALGLPYNEQFF
CDR3 DNA: TGTGCCCTCGGGTTACCCTACAATGAGCAGTTCTTC

clone size: many
V gene: TRBV24-1
D gene: .
J gene: TRBJ2-1
CDR3 protein: CATSDSGANRDEQFF
CDR3 DNA: TGTGCCACCAGTGATTCAGGGGCTAATAGAGATGAGCAGTTCTTC

clone size: many
V gene: TRBV2
D gene: .
J gene: TRBJ2-5
CDR3 protein: CASSDPPKETQYF
CDR3 DNA: TGTGCCAGCAGTGATCCGCCAAAAGAGACCCAGTACTTC

clone size: many
V gene: TRBV28
D gene: .
J gene: TRBJ2-5
CDR3 protein: CASSLAGLSGVETQYF
CDR3 DNA: TGTGCCAGCAGTTTAGCCGGACTATCGGGAGTCGAGACCCAGTACTTC

clone size: many
V gene: TRBV18
D gene: .
J gene: TRBJ2-1
CDR3 protein: CASSPPGPNNEQFF
CDR3 DNA: TGTGCCAGCTCACCACCGGGACCTAACAATGAGCAGTTCTTC

clone size: once
V gene: TRBV4-1
D gene: TRBD1
J gene: TRBJ1-1
CDR3 protein: CASSQDPGQGNTEAFF
CDR3 DNA: TGCGCCAGCAGCCAAGACCCCGGACAGGGGAACACTGAAGCTTTCTTT

clone size: few
V gene: TRBV10-3
D gene: .
J gene: TRBJ2-3
CDR3 protein: CAISESHGGTTDTQYF
CDR3 DNA: TGTGCCATCAGTGAGTCGCATGGCGGGACCACAGATACGCAGTATTTT

clone size: many
V gene: TRBV9
D gene: .
J gene: TRBJ2-2
CDR3 protein: CASSRGTGNTGELFF
CDR3 DNA: TGTGCCAGCAGCCGGGGAACAGGCAACACCGGGGAGCTGTTTTTT

clone size: few
V gene: TRBV9
D gene: TRBD2
J gene: TRBJ2-5
CDR3 protein: CASSPGTSGSLQETQYF
CDR3 DNA: TGTGCCAGCAGCCCCGGGACTAGCGGGAGTTTGCAAGAGACCCAGTACTTC

clone size: few
V gene: TRBV20-1
D gene: .
J gene: TRBJ1-4
CDR3 protein: CSARGETNEKLFF
CDR3 DNA: TGCAGTGCTAGGGGGGAGACTAATGAAAAACTGTTTTTT

clone size: many
V gene: TRBV28
D gene: .
J gene: TRBJ1-1
CDR3 protein: CASSLLVSEAFF
CDR3 DNA: TGTGCCAGCAGTTTATTGGTCTCTGAAGCTTTCTTT

clone size: many
V gene: TRBV3-1
D gene: TRBD2
J gene: TRBJ2-7
CDR3 protein: CASSVLAGEGEQYF
CDR3 DNA: TGTGCCAGCAGCGTCCTAGCGGGAGAGGGCGAGCAGTACTTC

clone size: .
V gene: TRBV20-1
D gene: TRBD2
J gene: TRBJ2-5
CDR3 protein: CSARRQLAGVDGETQYF
CDR3 DNA: TGCAGTGCTAGACGTCAACTAGCGGGAGTGGACGGGGAGACCCAGTACTTC

clone size: many
V gene: TRBV30
D gene: .
J gene: TRBJ2-5
CDR3 protein: CAWSAVETQYF
CDR3 DNA: TGTGCCTGGAGTGCTGTCGAGACCCAGTACTTC

clone size: many
V gene: TRBV12-3/TRBV12-4
D gene: .
J gene: TRBJ1-4
CDR3 protein: CASRLTPGEKLFF
CDR3 DNA: TGTGCCAGCAGACTTACGCCCGGGGAAAAACTGTTTTTT

clone size: many
V gene: TRBV20-1
D gene: .
J gene: TRBJ1-2
CDR3 protein: CSASISGPRGGYTF
CDR3 DNA: TGCAGTGCTAGCATTAGCGGGCCCCGGGGAGGCTACACCTTC

clone size: many
V gene: TRBV20-1
D gene: TRBD1
J gene: TRBJ1-5
CDR3 protein: CSAGQGAGNQPQHF
CDR3 DNA: TGCAGTGCCGGACAGGGGGCGGGCAATCAGCCCCAGCATTTT

clone size: .
V gene: TRBV9
D gene: .
J gene: TRBJ2-2
CDR3 protein: CASSTEPGPKAELFF
CDR3 DNA: TGTGCCAGCAGCACGGAACCCGGGCCCAAAGCGGAGCTGTTTTTT

clone size: .
V gene: TRBV28
D gene: TRBD2
J gene: TRBJ2-7
CDR3 protein: CASSLWGSAGGAGYEQYF
CDR3 DNA: TGTGCCAGCAGTTTATGGGGGTCAGCGGGAGGGGCCGGCTACGAGCAGTACTTC

clone size: many
V gene: TRBV20-1
D gene: .
J gene: TRBJ2-3
CDR3 protein: CSAPDPRSTDTQYF
CDR3 DNA: TGCAGTGCTCCCGACCCCCGCAGCACAGATACGCAGTATTTT

clone size: .
V gene: TRBV6-5
D gene: .
J gene: TRBJ1-4
CDR3 protein: CASSYDTDNEKLFF
CDR3 DNA: TGTGCCAGCAGTTACGATACAGACAATGAAAAACTGTTTTTT

clone size: many
V gene: TRBV2
D gene: .
J gene: TRBJ1-4
CDR3 protein: CASSVMGTNEKLFF
CDR3 DNA: TGTGCCAGCAGTGTTATGGGAACTAATGAAAAACTGTTTTTT

clone size: .
V gene: TRBV6-1
D gene: .
J gene: TRBJ1-1
CDR3 protein: CASSEIRGSTEAFF
CDR3 DNA: TGTGCCAGCAGTGAGATCAGGGGAAGCACTGAAGCTTTCTTT

clone size: many
V gene: TRBV5-6
D gene: .
J gene: TRBJ2-7
CDR3 protein: CASSLSTEQYF
CDR3 DNA: TGTGCCAGCAGCTTAAGCACCGAGCAGTACTTC